A single sample gave rise to the 31 T cell receptor beta chains below, sequenced in a study of PD-1 blockade in classical Hodgkin lymphoma. Relapses following autologous stem cell transplantation were seen in all patients, with brentuximab vedotin exposure varying. TCRdb keeps only in-frame clones here, not all; method: immunoSEQ multiplex PCR. The repertoire holds 15,000 to 20,000 clones, with approximately 68% as singletons. Here the sequenced sample was peripheral blood mononuclear cells (PBMCs), taken before the second cycle of nivolumab. The source is a human donor with classical Hodgkin lymphoma.

The genes are TRBV27 and TRBJ2-3, with D possibly being TRBD1 or TRBD2 (6 bases each). From germline, CDR1 is MNHEY and CDR2 SMNVEV (reference sequence). There are 16 residues in the CDR3. V lost 0 bases, J lost 2 bases, and 12 bases lay in between. CDR3 region: CASSLSLRGVTDTQYF. CDR3 nucleotides: TGTGCCAGCAGTTTATCCCTAAGGGGGGTCACAGATACGCAGTATTTT.

J is TRBJ2-1 and V is TRBV7-9; D is unresolved. Trimming took 1 base from V and 7 from J, leaving 8 bases between them. The CDR3 consists of 13 residues. Germline CDR1 is SEHNR and CDR2 is FQNEAQ (reference sequence). For the CDR3, the DNA is TGTGCCAGCAGCTTAGATTGGGGTAATGAGCAGTTCTTC. Amino acids: CASSLDWGNEQFF.

The chain links TRBV4-2 to TRBJ2-1, with D possibly being TRBD1 or TRBD2 (5 bases each). Germline loops: CDR1 LGHNA, CDR2 YNFKEQ. V shed 3 bases and J shed 7 bases, with 22 bases lying between them. This CDR3 contains 17 residues. The CDR3 DNA follows: TGTGCCAGCAGCCACGCCCTTAAGGGGACCCTTTTTAATGAGCAGTTCTTC. It is translated as CASSHALKGTLFNEQFF.

This chain links TRBV2 with TRBJ1-4; D remains unclear. The germline CDR1 and CDR2 sequences are SNHLY and FYNNEI. Trimming stripped 3 bases from V and 0 bases from J, with 8 bases between. The CDR3 covers 15 residues. CDR3 amino acids: CASSEGPATNEKLFF. CDR3 bases: TGTGCCAGCAGTGAGGGCCCGGCAACTAATGAAAAACTGTTTTTT.

The rearrangement joins TRBV5-4 to TRBJ2-4; 8 nucleotides match TRBD2. This CDR3 has 15 amino acids. CDR1 is SGHNT, CDR2 YYREEE, per germline (reference sequence). V trimming: 3 bases; J trimming: 3 bases; junction bases outside the gene matches: 5. In DNA, the CDR3 is TGTGCCAGCAGCTCGAAACTAGCGGACAAAAACATTCAGTACTTC. Protein: CASSSKLADKNIQYF.

This clone was counted a few times. The DNA is omitted, as the CDR3 cannot be located on it reliably, and the CDR3 follows TCRdb's listing. The chain is built from TRBV7-8 and TRBJ2-1. The CDR3 comprises 15 residues, both ends counted. From germline, CDR1 is SGHVS and CDR2 FQNEAQ. This CDR3 reads CASSLSQFGKGTEFF.

This chain uses TRBV28 with TRBJ2-3; the match to TRBD2 covers 11 bases. CDR1 is MDHEN, CDR2 SYDVKM, per germline. The CDR3 has 17 residues. V shed 3 bases, J shed 1 base, and the junction held 6 bases outside the gene matches. In DNA, the CDR3 is TGTGCCAGCAGTTTCCCGGGGACTAGCGGACGCACAGATACGCAGTATTTT. Its protein product is CASSFPGTSGRTDTQYF.

This chain joins TRBV28 and TRBJ2-7; possible D gene TRBD1, 6 bases. V was clipped by 4 bases and J by 3 bases, with 13 bases between them. The CDR3 loop spans 14 amino acids. The germline V gene has CDR1 MDHEN and CDR2 SYDVKM. This CDR3 is CASSSGQNVYEQYF. CDR3 DNA: TGTGCCAGCAGTTCCGGACAGAACGTCTACGAGCAGTACTTC.

This chain uses TRBV28 with TRBJ1-1, with D perhaps matching TRBD1 (6 bases). Germline CDR1 and CDR2: MDHEN and SYDVKM. This CDR3 spans 15 amino acids. The V gene lost 2 bases and the J gene lost 5 bases, with 15 bases spanning the gap. The DNA of the CDR3 is TGTGCCAGCAGTTTACGGGGGGGCATTGGAACTGAAGCTTTCTTT. As protein: CASSLRGGIGTEAFF.

The chain combines TRBV7-9 with TRBJ2-6; D perhaps matches TRBD1 (6 bases). Germline loops: CDR1 SEHNR, CDR2 FQNEAQ (reference sequence). This CDR3 has 18 amino acids. The V end lost 1 base, the J end lost 0 bases, and 13 bases lay between the germline ends. CDR3 in DNA: TGTGCCAGCAGCTTAGAGACAGGCAGTTTCTCTGGGGCCAACGTCCTGACTTTC. The encoded protein is CASSLETGSFSGANVLTF.

This clone is medium-sized. Other nucleotide sequences from this sample produce the same CDR3. The chain is built from TRBV19 and TRBJ1-2, with D unclear. This CDR3 is 12 amino acids long. CDR1 and CDR2 from the germline V gene are LNHDA and SQIVND (reference sequence). Trimming removed 7 bases from V and 4 bases from J, with 10 bases in between. CDR3 nucleotides: TGTGCCAGTAACGACGCTGCCTATGGCTACACCTTC. This encodes CASNDAAYGYTF.

This chain links TRBV6-5 with TRBJ2-2, with D possibly matching TRBD2 (6 bases). This CDR3 comprises 15 residues. V lost 6 bases and J lost 7, with 18 bases in between. Germline V gives CDR1 MNHEY, CDR2 SVGAGI. DNA of the CDR3: TGTGCCAGCAGCCAACCGACTAGGCGCGGCGGGGAGCTGTTTTTT. It translates to CASSQPTRRGGELFF.

The chain carries TRBV6-1 and TRBJ1-1; 9 bases match TRBD1. From germline, CDR1 is MNHNS and CDR2 SASEGT. The CDR3 has 15 amino acids. Unmatched junction bases numbered 7, after V lost 3 bases and J lost 5 bases. The CDR3: CASSDLQGAWTEAFF. The CDR3, as DNA: TGTGCCAGCAGTGATCTACAGGGGGCTTGGACTGAAGCTTTCTTT.

This clone was observed a few times. J is TRBJ1-5 and V is TRBV6-1; 9 bases fit TRBD1. J was trimmed by 4 bases and V by 1 base; bases with no gene match: 11. Germline V gene lookup returns CDR1 MNHNS and CDR2 SASEGT. The CDR3 runs 18 residues. CDR3 sequence: CASSEGTGARIFNQPQHF. The CDR3, as DNA: TGTGCCAGCAGTGAAGGGACAGGGGCAAGGATTTTTAATCAGCCCCAGCATTTT.

This clone was detected a few times. The CDR3 DNA sequence: TGCGCCAGCAGCCAAGACCCGACAGAGATCTACGAGCAGTACTTC. Protein: CASSQDPTEIYEQYF. The chain carries TRBV4-1 and TRBJ2-7; possible D gene TRBD1, 5 bases. Germline lookup yields CDR1 MGHRA and CDR2 YSYEKL. Trimming removed 0 bases from V and 3 bases from J, with 12 bases in between. This CDR3 has 15 residues.

This chain uses TRBV6-5 with TRBJ1-2; 8 nucleotides match TRBD1. Per germline, CDR1 MNHEY and CDR2 SVGAGI. The J segment lost 4 bases and the V segment lost 6 bases, leaving 4 bases of the junction unmatched. The CDR3 contains 13 residues. The CDR3 coding sequence is TGTGCCAGCAGAGCTACAGGGGGCTATGGCTACACCTTC. Protein sequence: CASRATGGYGYTF.

V gene TRBV19 combines with J gene TRBJ2-2; D could derive from TRBD1 or TRBD2 (5 bases each). The V end lost 9 bases, the J end lost 2 bases, and 13 bases lay between the germline ends. The CDR3 has 14 amino acids. CDR1 is LNHDA, CDR2 SQIVND, per germline (reference sequence). CDR3 region: CASRGRGNTGELFF. CDR3 nucleotides: TGTGCCAGCCGGGGACGGGGTAACACCGGGGAGCTGTTTTTT.

This clone was seen a single time. The chain employs TRBV19 and TRBJ1-1; D perhaps matches TRBD1 (6 bases). In germline, CDR1 is LNHDA, CDR2 SQIVND (reference sequence). The CDR3 has 13 amino acids. The V end was cut by 5 bases, the J end by 6 bases, with 13 bases between. The CDR3 sequence is CASSPGGWAEAFF. CDR3 in DNA: TGTGCCAGTAGTCCGGGGGGCTGGGCTGAAGCTTTCTTT.

This clone showed up just once. The chain has TRBV7-8 and TRBJ2-6; 7 bases line up with TRBD1. CDR3 length: 18 residues. Germline-derived CDR1 and CDR2 are SGHVS and FQNEAQ. Trimming cost V 4 bases and J 1 base; bases outside gene matches: 10. Written as DNA, the CDR3 is TGTGCCAGCAGCTACGACAGGGCCCTTACGTCTGGGGCCAACGTCCTGACTTTC. Translating it yields CASSYDRALTSGANVLTF.

The chain employs TRBV7-8 and TRBJ2-4; maybe TRBD1 (6 bases). This CDR3 is 15 amino acids long. Germline V CDR1 and CDR2: SGHVS, FQNEAQ. Trimming removed 1 base at V and 1 base at J, with 8 bases between. The CDR3 region is CASSLGGHAKNIQYF. The CDR3, as DNA: TGTGCCAGCAGCTTAGGGGGACATGCCAAAAACATTCAGTACTTC.

This clone was detected only a few times. This chain connects TRBV5-1 to TRBJ1-5; D remains unclear. The CDR3 covers 13 residues. V dropped 0 bases and J dropped 5 bases, with 6 bases sitting between them. Per germline, CDR1 SGHRS and CDR2 YFSETQ. The CDR3 bases are TGCGCCAGCAGCTTGGGGGTAGATCAGCCCCAGCATTTT. The encoded protein is CASSLGVDQPQHF.

The chain carries TRBV28 and TRBJ2-5, with 16 bases aligning to TRBD2. V dropped 5 bases and J dropped 2; count of bases not matched to a gene: 8. The length of the CDR3 is 18 residues. Germline V lookup: CDR1 MDHEN, CDR2 SYDVKM. The CDR3 loop is CASSQPPGLAGGQETQYF. The CDR3 DNA follows: TGTGCCAGCAGTCAACCACCGGGACTAGCGGGAGGGCAAGAGACCCAGTACTTC.

The chain employs TRBV9 and TRBJ2-1; 12 bases map to TRBD2. CDR1 is SGDLS, CDR2 YYNGEE, per germline. V dropped 3 bases and J dropped 3; count of bases not matched to a gene: 4. The CDR3 runs to 16 residues. The CDR3 loop is CASSAGLAGNYNEQFF. The CDR3, as DNA: TGTGCCAGCAGCGCCGGACTAGCGGGAAACTACAATGAGCAGTTCTTC. The variable domain in full, completed from reference TRBV9 and TRBJ2-1, reads DSGVTQTPKHLITATGQRVTLRCSPRSGDLSVYWYQQSLDQGLQFLIQYYNGEERAKGNILERFSAQQFPDLHSELNLSSLELGDSALYFCASSAGLAGNYNEQFFGPGTRLTVL.

The chain couples TRBV9 to TRBJ2-5; 8 bases align to TRBD2. With 5 bases clipped from V and 4 bases from J, the junction kept 13 bases outside the gene matches. This CDR3 is 16 amino acids long. Per germline, CDR1 SGDLS and CDR2 YYNGEE. CDR3 region: CASSVERETPGETQYF. The CDR3 DNA follows: TGTGCCAGCAGTGTCGAGCGGGAGACCCCGGGAGAGACCCAGTACTTC.

This clone is categorized as large. The V and J genes are TRBV7-2 and TRBJ2-7; 7 positions agree with TRBD1. In germline, CDR1 is SGHTA, CDR2 FQGNSA. The J segment lost 2 bases and the V segment lost 5 bases, leaving 6 bases of the junction unmatched. CDR3 length: 14 residues. CDR3 nucleotide sequence: TGTGCCAGCAGCGGCCGACAGGGACCCTACGAGCAGTACTTC. This gives the protein CASSGRQGPYEQYF. Drawing the rest from reference TRBV7-2 and TRBJ2-7, the complete variable domain is GAGVSQSPSNKVTEKGKDVELRCDPISGHTALYWYRQSLGQGLEFLIYFQGNSAPDKSGLPSDRFSAERTGGSVSTLTIQRTQQEDSAVYLCASSGRQGPYEQYFGPGTRLTVT.

The gene calls are TRBV9 and TRBJ1-2; 7 positions match TRBD1. V shed 4 bases and J 0 bases; nucleotides not matched to a gene: 6. The CDR3 spans 15 residues. CDR1 and CDR2 (germline): SGDLS, YYNGEE. This CDR3 reads CASSLGTATNYGYTF. The DNA for the CDR3 is TGTGCCAGCAGCCTAGGGACAGCAACTAACTATGGCTACACCTTC.

This clone was seen a handful of times. V usage is TRBV5-6 and J usage is TRBJ2-7; 8 nucleotides align to TRBD1. This CDR3 region has 15 residues. The V gene's germline CDR1 is SGHDT and CDR2 YYEEEE. The V gene end was trimmed by 0 bases and the J gene end by 4 bases; junction bases not matched to a gene: 6. The CDR3 DNA is TGTGCCAGCAGCTTGGCAGGGGGCCATTTGTACGAGCAGTACTTC. Residues: CASSLAGGHLYEQYF.

The rearrangement links TRBV29-1 to TRBJ1-1; D not resolved. CDR3 length: 15 amino acids. V was pared by 3 bases and J by 2 bases, with 16 bases between. Looked up from germline, CDR1 is SQVTM and CDR2 is ANQGSEA. Here the CDR3 reads CSVEVTRSLNTEAFF. CDR3 nucleotides: TGCAGCGTTGAGGTTACACGAAGTCTTAACACTGAAGCTTTCTTT.

The CDR3 DNA reads TGTGCCAGCAGAGCGCTAGCGGGAGGAACCTACAATGAGCAGTTCTTC. Its protein is CASRALAGGTYNEQFF. The genes are TRBV2 and TRBJ2-1, with TRBD2 matching over 11 bases. Germline CDR1 and CDR2: SNHLY and FYNNEI. The CDR3 runs to 16 residues. With 6 bases clipped from V and 2 bases from J, the junction kept 6 bases outside the gene matches.

The chain recombines TRBV7-9 with TRBJ1-4, with TRBD1 matching over 10 bases. V was clipped by 0 bases and J by 5 bases; unmatched bases: 6. From germline, CDR1 is SEHNR and CDR2 FQNEAQ (reference sequence). This CDR3 has 17 residues. CDR3 residues: CASSLAGQGLLNEKLFF. CDR3 in DNA: TGTGCCAGCAGCTTAGCGGGACAGGGGTTGCTAAATGAAAAACTGTTTTTT.

V is TRBV6-5 and J is TRBJ2-3, with D perhaps matching TRBD1 or TRBD2 (5 bases each). Trimming took off 6 bases at V and 4 bases at J, with 14 bases between the two ends. The CDR3 contains 14 residues. Germline V gene lookup returns CDR1 MNHEY and CDR2 SVGAGI. The CDR3 nucleotides read TGTGCCAGCAGGAACGGGGCGGACGCAGATACGCAGTATTTT. Translation gives CASRNGADADTQYF.